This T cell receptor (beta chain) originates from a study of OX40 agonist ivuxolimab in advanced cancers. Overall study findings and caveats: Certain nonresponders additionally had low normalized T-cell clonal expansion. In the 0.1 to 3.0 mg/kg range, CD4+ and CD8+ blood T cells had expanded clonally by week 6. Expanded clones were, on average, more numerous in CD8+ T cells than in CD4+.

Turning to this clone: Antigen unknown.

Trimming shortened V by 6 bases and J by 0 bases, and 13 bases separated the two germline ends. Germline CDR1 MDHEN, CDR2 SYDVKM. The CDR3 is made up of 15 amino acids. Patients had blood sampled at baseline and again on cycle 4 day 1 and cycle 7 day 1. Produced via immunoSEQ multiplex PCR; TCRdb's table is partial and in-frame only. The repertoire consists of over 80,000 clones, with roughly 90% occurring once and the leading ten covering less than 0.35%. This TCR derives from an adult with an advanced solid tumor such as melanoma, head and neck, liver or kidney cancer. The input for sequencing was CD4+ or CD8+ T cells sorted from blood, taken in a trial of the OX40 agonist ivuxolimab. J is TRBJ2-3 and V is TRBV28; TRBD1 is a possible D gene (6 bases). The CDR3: CASSPGAISTDTQYF. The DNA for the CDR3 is TGTGCCAGCAGCCCAGGGGCGATAAGCACAGATACGCAGTATTTT.